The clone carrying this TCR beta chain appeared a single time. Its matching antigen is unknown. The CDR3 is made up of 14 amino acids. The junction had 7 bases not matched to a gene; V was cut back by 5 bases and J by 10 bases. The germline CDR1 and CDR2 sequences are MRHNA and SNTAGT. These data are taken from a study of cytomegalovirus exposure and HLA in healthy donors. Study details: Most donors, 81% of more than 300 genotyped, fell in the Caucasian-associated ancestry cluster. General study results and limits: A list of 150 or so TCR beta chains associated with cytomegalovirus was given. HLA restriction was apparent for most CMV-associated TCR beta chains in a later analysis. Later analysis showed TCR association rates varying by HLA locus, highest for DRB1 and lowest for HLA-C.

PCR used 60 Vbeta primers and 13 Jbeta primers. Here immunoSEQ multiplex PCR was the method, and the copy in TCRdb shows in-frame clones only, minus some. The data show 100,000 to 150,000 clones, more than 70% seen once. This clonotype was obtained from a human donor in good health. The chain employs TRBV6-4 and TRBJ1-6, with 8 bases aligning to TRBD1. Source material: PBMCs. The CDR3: CASSSTGEDSPLHF. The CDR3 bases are TGTGCCAGCAGTTCGACAGGGGAGGACTCACCCCTCCACTTT.